This TCR beta chain was retrieved from a study of PD-1 blockade in classical Hodgkin lymphoma. The V and J ends lost 1 base and 5 bases respectively, with 9 bases between them. This CDR3 region has 14 residues. Per the germline V gene, CDR1 is LGHNA and CDR2 is YNFKEQ. Method: immunoSEQ multiplex PCR; TCRdb's copy keeps in-frame clones and lacks some. This sample carries 30,000 to 40,000 clones, 65% to 90% of them seen once, and the ten largest clones take more than 30%. Study-wide results and limits: What caused the repertoire differences, perhaps disease activity or prior therapy, remains undefined. CD4+ TCR diversity, unlike CD8+, rose significantly by C4D1.

As concerns this clone: Antigen unknown.

The patients all showed relapse after autologous stem cell transplantation, while their brentuximab vedotin exposure varied. Reported best responses ranged across complete response, partial response or progressive disease. This sample comprised peripheral blood mononuclear cells (PBMCs), obtained at baseline. This rearrangement joins TRBV4-2 to TRBJ2-1; no firm D call. This receptor was taken from a human donor with classical Hodgkin lymphoma. CDR3 in amino acids: CASSQVNRDNEQFF. CDR3 DNA: TGTGCCAGCAGCCAAGTAAACAGAGACAATGAGCAGTTCTTC.